Shown below are 19 T cell receptor beta chains from a single sample sequenced in a study of cytomegalovirus exposure and HLA in healthy donors. PCR used 60 Vbeta primers and 13 Jbeta primers. Generated by immunoSEQ multiplex PCR, the TCRdb table keeps only in-frame clones and is missing some. The table has roughly 120,000 clones, roughly 60% seen once; the top ten hold 9% to 10%. The sequencing input was PBMCs. The receptors derive from a man in his forties in good health and CMV-seropositive.

The table lists this clone with a few counts. CDR3 amino acids: CASSTRQDTEAFF. Written as DNA, the CDR3 is TGTGCCAGCAGCACTCGACAGGACACTGAAGCTTTCTTT. The chain has TRBV7-2 and TRBJ1-1; possibly TRBD1 for D (6 bases). Germline assignment: CDR1 SGHTA and CDR2 FQGNSA. The germline V and J ends were trimmed by 5 bases and 3 bases, with 10 bases remaining between them. The CDR3 covers 13 residues.

V gene TRBV2 combines with J gene TRBJ2-3, with 7 nucleotides matching TRBD2. The V gene end was trimmed by 6 bases and the J gene end by 2 bases; junction bases not matched to a gene: 8. The CDR3 has 15 amino acids. The germline CDR1 and CDR2 sequences are SNHLY and FYNNEI. The CDR3 protein is CASRTGTTNTDTQYF. The CDR3 region has the DNA TGTGCCAGCAGGACCGGGACTACTAACACAGATACGCAGTATTTT.

This clone has more than one count but fewer than ten. The chain recombines TRBV5-4 with TRBJ1-2, with D possibly being TRBD1 (6 bases). This CDR3 region has 15 residues. CDR1 SGHNT and CDR2 YYREEE come from the germline V gene (reference sequence). Trimming removed 3 bases from V and 5 bases from J, with 17 bases in between. The CDR3 bases are TGTGCCAGCAGCTCTGCTCAACAGGGAGATTATGGCTACACCTTC. It encodes CASSSAQQGDYGYTF.

This sequence joins TRBV5-4 and TRBJ2-1, with 12 bases identical to TRBD1. The ends lost 3 bases at V and 4 bases at J; junction bases unmatched: 5. CDR1 is SGHNT and CDR2 is YYREEE in the germline V gene (reference sequence). The CDR3 loop spans 16 amino acids. In DNA, the CDR3 is TGTGCCAGCAGCTGGGGGACAGGGGGCGCGTACAATGAGCAGTTCTTC. It yields the protein CASSWGTGGAYNEQFF.

This clone was counted only a few times. The chain links TRBV9 to TRBJ1-4; 11 nucleotides line up with TRBD1. Germline trimming cut 3 bases from V and 7 bases from J; bases unmatched to any gene: 2. The CDR3 is made up of 14 amino acids. CDR1 is SGDLS and CDR2 is YYNGEE in the germline V gene. The CDR3 DNA follows: TGTGCCAGCAGCGCCGGGACAGGGGGTGAAAAACTGTTTTTT. Its protein product is CASSAGTGGEKLFF.

This clone was seen more than once but under ten times. The chain couples TRBV5-1 to TRBJ2-7; possibly TRBD1 for D (6 bases). Germline CDR1 and CDR2: SGHRS and YFSETQ. The CDR3 contains 12 residues. Deletions cut 5 bases from V and 0 bases from J, with 6 bases between. The CDR3 DNA sequence: TGCGCCAGCAGGGACAGCTCCTACGAGCAGTACTTC. It translates to CASRDSSYEQYF.

The chain carries TRBV5-6 and TRBJ2-7, with D possibly TRBD1 on 6 matching bases. Trimming removed 1 base from V and 5 bases from J, with 25 bases in between. CDR1 and CDR2 from the germline V gene are SGHDT and YYEEEE. The CDR3 is 18 residues long. CDR3 region: CASSLRLGAPFTYNEQYF. The CDR3 DNA follows: TGTGCCAGCAGCTTGAGATTGGGGGCGCCTTTCACTTACAACGAGCAGTACTTC.

The chain carries TRBV28 and TRBJ1-2; TRBD1 matches at 7 bases. The CDR3 runs to 13 residues. The V and J ends lost 8 bases and 5 bases, in that order; junction bases with no gene match: 8. Germline-derived CDR1 and CDR2 are MDHEN and SYDVKM. The CDR3 DNA is TGTGCCAGCCGCTACGGGACAGCTTATGGCTACACCTTC. Encoded protein: CASRYGTAYGYTF.

This clone was detected only once. In nucleotides, the CDR3 is TGTGCCAGCGGGTATCAGGGTAATGGCTACACCTTC. This sequence encodes CASGYQGNGYTF. This rearrangement joins TRBV5-6 to TRBJ1-2; weak D call: TRBD1 (5 bases). Germline CDR1 and CDR2: SGHDT and YYEEEE. This CDR3 has 12 amino acids. Trimming removed 7 bases at V and 6 bases at J, with 13 bases between.

In this sample, this clone turned up a few times. The chain has TRBV4-1 and TRBJ1-5, with D possibly matching TRBD1 (5 bases). Between the trimmed V and J ends, which lost 8 bases and 3 bases, there was a span of 11 bases. This CDR3 contains 13 residues. Germline V gene data show CDR1 as MGHRA and CDR2 as YSYEKL. CDR3 sequence: CASAGGDNQPQHF. For the CDR3, the DNA is TGCGCCAGCGCGGGGGGGGACAATCAGCCCCAGCATTTT.

The table lists this clone with a count of one. V and J are TRBV14 and TRBJ2-3, with D possibly TRBD1 on 6 matching bases. In germline, CDR1 is SGHDN, CDR2 FVKESK. The CDR3 contains 16 residues. The V end was cut by 2 bases, the J end by 5 bases, with 17 bases between. CDR3 in DNA: TGTGCCAGCAGCCAACACGACGGGACACACAGAGATACGCAGTATTTT. Its translation: CASSQHDGTHRDTQYF.

The V call is TRBV5-1, the J call TRBJ1-3; 7 bases are a match to TRBD1. The CDR3 spans 17 residues. Per germline, CDR1 SGHRS and CDR2 YFSETQ. Losses at the gene ends were 4 bases for V and 4 bases for J; bases not matched to a gene: 14. The CDR3: CASSMSAGTVYGNTIYF. The CDR3 region has the DNA TGCGCCAGCAGCATGTCCGCCGGGACAGTATACGGAAACACCATATATTTT.

V is TRBV5-1 and J is TRBJ1-4; no reliable D call. Germline CDR1 is SGHRS and CDR2 is YFSETQ. The CDR3 extends over 15 amino acids. V was cut by 1 base and J by 3 bases, with 10 bases left in between. The CDR3 is CASSLKFSANEKLFF. CDR3 DNA sequence: TGCGCCAGCAGCTTGAAATTTTCGGCTAATGAAAAACTGTTTTTT.

The genes are TRBV4-2 and TRBJ2-7; TRBD1 matches at 8 bases. Trimming at V came to 8 bases and at J to 0 bases, leaving 6 bases not matched to a gene. The germline V gene encodes CDR1 LGHNA and CDR2 YNFKEQ. This CDR3 has 14 residues. CDR3 sequence: CASARTGSSYEQYF. CDR3 DNA sequence: TGTGCCAGCGCCCGGACAGGGAGCTCCTACGAGCAGTACTTC.

This clone was observed a few times. J is TRBJ1-2 and V is TRBV10-2; D gene uncertain. This CDR3 comprises 15 residues. Germline V CDR1 and CDR2: WSHSY, SAAADI. The V end was cut by 3 bases, the J end by 3 bases, with 14 bases between. The CDR3 DNA reads as TGCGCCAGCAGTGAAGGGCGGGGTTTGGACTATGGCTACACCTTC. Translation: CASSEGRGLDYGYTF.

The rearrangement links TRBV16 to TRBJ1-3; 11 bases are shared with TRBD1. The CDR3 covers 18 residues. V shed 2 bases, J shed 0 bases, and the junction held 6 bases outside the gene matches. Per the germline V gene, CDR1 is KGHSY and CDR2 is FQNENV. CDR3 region: CASSQTDRGLISGNTIYF. The CDR3 DNA is TGTGCCAGCAGCCAAACGGACAGGGGGCTGATCTCTGGAAACACCATATATTTT. Supplemented by reference TRBV16 and TRBJ1-3, the full variable domain reads GEEVAQTPKHLVRGEGQKAKLYCAPIKGHSYVFWYQQVLKNEFKFLISFQNENVFDETGMPKERFSAKCLPNSPCSLEIQATKLEDSAVYFCASSQTDRGLISGNTIYFGEGSWLTVV.

This chain connects TRBV7-2 to TRBJ2-7; 8 nucleotides match TRBD2. Germline trimming cut 3 bases from V and 2 bases from J; bases unmatched to any gene: 3. CDR1 and CDR2 (germline): SGHTA, FQGNSA. The CDR3 runs to 14 residues. CDR3 DNA: TGTGCCAGCAGCTTCCTTAGCGGGGCCTACGAGCAGTACTTC. It translates to CASSFLSGAYEQYF.

This chain uses TRBV29-1 with TRBJ2-5, with D possibly TRBD1 on 5 matching bases. Germline V gives CDR1 SQVTM, CDR2 ANQGSEA. V was trimmed by 3 bases and J by 7 bases, leaving 15 bases between them. The CDR3 sequence is 13 residues long. CDR3: CSVDQGLSGTQYF. DNA of the CDR3: TGCAGCGTTGATCAGGGATTGTCAGGGACCCAGTACTTC.

Comments on this clone: Sequence at one end of the junction differs from germline and may be a read error. J is TRBJ2-7 and V is TRBV10-1, with 8 bases that match TRBD1. Per germline, CDR1 WNHNN and CDR2 SYGVQD (reference sequence). The CDR3 contains 14 residues. The CDR3 DNA sequence: TGCGCCAGCAGTACCGGGCAGGGGGCTAACGAGCAGTGCTTC. It is translated as CASSTGQGANEQCF.